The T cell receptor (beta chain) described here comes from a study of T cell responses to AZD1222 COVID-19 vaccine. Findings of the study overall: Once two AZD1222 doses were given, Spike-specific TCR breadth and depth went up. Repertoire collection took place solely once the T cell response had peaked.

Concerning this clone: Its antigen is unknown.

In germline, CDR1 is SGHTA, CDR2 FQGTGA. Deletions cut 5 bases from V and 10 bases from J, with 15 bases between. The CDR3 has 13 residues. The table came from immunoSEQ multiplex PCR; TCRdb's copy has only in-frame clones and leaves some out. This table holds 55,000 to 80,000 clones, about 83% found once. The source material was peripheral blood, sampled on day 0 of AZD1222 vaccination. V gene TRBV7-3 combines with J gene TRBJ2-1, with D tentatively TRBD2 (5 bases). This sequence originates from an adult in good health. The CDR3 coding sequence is TGTGCCAGCAGCCAGGTAGGGAGCAGAGAGCAGTTCTTC. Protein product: CASSQVGSREQFF.